A single sample is the source of the 3 T cell receptor beta chains below, sequenced in a study of blood T cell repertoires in COVID-19. Sequencing was performed with immunoSEQ multiplex PCR; in TCRdb, only in-frame clones are kept and a portion is missing. Of about 110,000 clones listed, 82% are singletons. The sample taken for sequencing was peripheral blood. The receptors derive from a man between 65 and 80 years old with acute or convalescent COVID-19.

This rearrangement joins TRBV6-5 to TRBJ2-1, with TRBD1 matching over 8 bases. The germline gives CDR1 MNHEY, CDR2 SVGAGI. Trimming cost V 6 bases and J 12 bases; bases outside gene matches: 4. This CDR3 comprises 11 residues. CDR3 in DNA: TGTGCCAGCAGCGTACAGGGGGTGCAGTTCTTC. This gives the protein CASSVQGVQFF.

In DNA, the CDR3 is TGTGCCAGTAGTATTAGTCCGCCAGGGGGTCAGCCCCAGCATTTT. This codes for CASSISPPGGQPQHF. V gene TRBV19 combines with J gene TRBJ1-5; 7 bases map to TRBD1. The CDR3 runs 15 residues. Germline assignment: CDR1 LNHDA and CDR2 SQIVND (reference sequence). The V and J ends lost 3 bases and 6 bases, in that order; junction bases with no gene match: 8.

The chain uses TRBV5-1 and TRBJ2-7; 10 nucleotides match TRBD2. The J segment lost 4 bases and the V segment lost 0 bases, leaving 4 bases of the junction unmatched. CDR3 length equals 15 residues. Germline values: CDR1 SGHRS, CDR2 YFSETQ. CDR3 sequence reads: CASSLASGSRYEQYF. For the CDR3, the DNA is TGCGCCAGCAGCTTGGCTAGCGGGAGTAGGTACGAGCAGTACTTC.